A selection of T cell receptor beta chains follows, all from one sample in a study of cytomegalovirus exposure and HLA in healthy donors. Libraries were prepared by immunoSEQ multiplex PCR; TCRdb keeps only in-frame clonotypes and omits some of them. The table records roughly 130,000 clones, almost 90% of them present only once. The sequenced sample consisted of PBMCs. The receptors derive from a man aged 25 to 40 in good health and CMV-seronegative. The CDR3 runs from the conserved cysteine through the conserved F or W. Fields, in order: J gene, clone size, V gene, D gene, CDR3 DNA, CDR3 protein. A D gene is named only where the DNA matches it firmly. Where a row states a size, it is once, few, many or the class of an expanded clone; other rows omit it.

J: TRBJ2-7; size: .; V: TRBV25-1; D: TRBD1; DNA: TGTGCCAGCGGAACAGGGGAGTTAGACGAGCAGTACTTC; CDR3: CASGTGELDEQYF
J: TRBJ2-1; size: .; V: TRBV5-7; D: .; DNA: TGTGCCAGCGACTCGGTCAGGGGATTTTCGGGTGAGCAGTTCTTC; CDR3: CASDSVRGFSGEQFF
J: TRBJ1-2; size: .; V: TRBV6-5; D: .; DNA: TGTGCCAGCAGTTACTCAGACAGTCAGGGTTACTATGGCTACACCTTC; CDR3: CASSYSDSQGYYGYTF
J: TRBJ2-5; size: .; V: TRBV18; D: .; DNA: TGTGCCAGCTCACCTCGGGGTAGGGAGACCCAGTACTTC; CDR3: CASSPRGRETQYF
J: TRBJ1-4; size: .; V: TRBV27; D: TRBD1; DNA: TGTGCCAGCAGTTCAGGGGGAGCAACTAATGAAAAACTGTTTTTT; CDR3: CASSSGGATNEKLFF
J: TRBJ2-1; size: .; V: TRBV5-1; D: .; DNA: TGCGCCAGCAGCTTGGCTAGTAACAATGAGCAGTTCTTC; CDR3: CASSLASNNEQFF
J: TRBJ2-1; size: .; V: TRBV27; D: .; DNA: TGTGCCAGCAGTGCGTACAATGAGCAGTTCTTC; CDR3: CASSAYNEQFF
J: TRBJ2-7; size: few; V: TRBV7-9; D: TRBD2; DNA: TGTGCCAGCAGCCCCCAGAGTGGACTAGGGTCCTACGAGCAGTACTTC; CDR3: CASSPQSGLGSYEQYF
J: TRBJ1-6; size: .; V: TRBV30; D: .; DNA: TGTGCCTGGCGCCCCTTGGCAGGGTCGGCTTCACCCCTCCACTTT; CDR3: CAWRPLAGSASPLHF
J: TRBJ2-1; size: .; V: TRBV7-9; D: TRBD1; DNA: TGTGCCAGCAGCTCTCGGGACAGGGGGCGGAATGAGCAGTTCTTC; CDR3: CASSSRDRGRNEQFF
J: TRBJ2-3; size: .; V: TRBV21-1; D: .; DNA: TGTGCCAGCAGCAACAAGAGGAGCACAGATACGCAGTATTTT; CDR3: CASSNKRSTDTQYF
J: TRBJ1-5; size: .; V: TRBV15; D: .; DNA: TGTGCCACCAGCCCTAGGACAGTTAGCAATCAGCCCCAGCATTTT; CDR3: CATSPRTVSNQPQHF
J: TRBJ2-3; size: many; V: TRBV6-4; D: TRBD2; DNA: TGTGCCAGCAGTGAAGGAGCGGGGAGCACAGATACGCAGTATTTT; CDR3: CASSEGAGSTDTQYF
J: TRBJ2-2; size: once; V: TRBV5-1; D: .; DNA: TGCGCCAGCAGCGACGGACACCTGAACACCGGGGAGCTGTTTTTT; CDR3: CASSDGHLNTGELFF
J: TRBJ2-6; size: .; V: TRBV27; D: .; DNA: TGTGCCAGCAGTTCAAACTCTGGGGCCAACGTCCTGACTTTC; CDR3: CASSSNSGANVLTF
J: TRBJ2-7; size: .; V: TRBV30; D: TRBD1; DNA: TGTGCCTGGAGTTTCGGACAGGGCTACGAGCAGTACTTC; CDR3: CAWSFGQGYEQYF
J: TRBJ2-1; size: .; V: TRBV25-1; D: .; DNA: TGTGCCAGTTCTAGGAGGGGCTTAGCGGAGAACTCCTACAATGAGCAGTTCTTC; CDR3: CASSRRGLAENSYNEQFF
J: TRBJ2-7; size: .; V: TRBV10-3; D: .; DNA: TGTGCCATCGGTCCCGGGGGCTACGAGCAGTACTTC; CDR3: CAIGPGGYEQYF
J: TRBJ2-3; size: .; V: TRBV27; D: .; DNA: TGTGCCAGCAGTTTAAGGGGAGGTCGCACAGATACGCAGTATTTT; CDR3: CASSLRGGRTDTQYF
J: TRBJ2-1; size: .; V: TRBV6-5; D: TRBD2; DNA: TGTGCCAGCAGTATTAAGCGGGAGGGTTATGAGCAGTTCTTC; CDR3: CASSIKREGYEQFF
J: TRBJ2-2; size: .; V: TRBV7-9; D: .; DNA: TGTGCCAGCAGCTTAGCGCCGGGCACCGGGGAGCTGTTTTTT; CDR3: CASSLAPGTGELFF
J: TRBJ2-3; size: .; V: TRBV20-1; D: .; DNA: TGCAGTGCTCAGGGGTCAGATACGCAGTATTTT; CDR3: CSAQGSDTQYF
J: TRBJ2-1; size: .; V: TRBV18; D: TRBD2; DNA: TGTGCCAGCTCCCACGATGGACTAGCCCACAATGAGCAGTTCTTC; CDR3: CASSHDGLAHNEQFF
J: TRBJ1-1; size: .; V: TRBV5-5; D: TRBD1; DNA: TGTGCCAGCAGCTCACAGGGGAGAAGAGGCAACACTGAAGCTTTCTTT; CDR3: CASSSQGRRGNTEAFF
J: TRBJ1-3; size: .; V: TRBV7-9; D: .; DNA: TGTGCCAGCAGCTTCTCGGGACAACCTCGAAACACCATATATTTT; CDR3: CASSFSGQPRNTIYF
J: TRBJ2-7; size: .; V: TRBV4-1; D: .; DNA: TGCGCCAGCAGCCGGGACATACCCGAGCAGTACTTC; CDR3: CASSRDIPEQYF
J: TRBJ2-7; size: .; V: TRBV25-1; D: .; DNA: TGTGCCAGCAGTGCACATTTTTACGAGCAGTACTTC; CDR3: CASSAHFYEQYF
J: TRBJ1-1; size: .; V: TRBV6-5; D: .; DNA: TGTGCCAGCAGTTACTCCCCAGGGAACACTGAAGCTTTCTTT; CDR3: CASSYSPGNTEAFF
J: TRBJ2-7; size: .; V: TRBV7-9; D: TRBD2; DNA: TGTGCCAGCAGCTTAGGACTAGCGGGAGCCTACGAGCAGTACTTC; CDR3: CASSLGLAGAYEQYF
J: TRBJ1-4; size: .; V: TRBV6-1; D: .; DNA: TGTGCCAGCGTGTTTACTTCGAAATTCGAAAAACTGTTTTTT; CDR3: CASVFTSKFEKLFF
J: TRBJ2-6; size: .; V: TRBV27; D: .; DNA: TGTGCCAGCAGTTTATTGTATTCTGGGGCCAACGTCCTGACTTTC; CDR3: CASSLLYSGANVLTF
J: TRBJ2-7; size: .; V: TRBV5-1; D: .; DNA: TGCGCCAGCCGCACGACTAGTTACTCCTACGAGCAGTACTTC; CDR3: CASRTTSYSYEQYF
J: TRBJ1-2; size: .; V: TRBV6-6; D: TRBD1; DNA: TGTGCCAGCAGTGATACCGGGACAGGGAACTATGGCTACACCTTC; CDR3: CASSDTGTGNYGYTF
J: TRBJ2-1; size: .; V: TRBV5-1; D: .; DNA: TGCGCCAGCAGCTTGGATAGCGGCTCCTACAATGAGCAGTTCTTC; CDR3: CASSLDSGSYNEQFF
J: TRBJ2-5; size: .; V: TRBV9; D: TRBD2; DNA: TGTGCCAGCAGCGCCCGGGGGGGCAATGGGGAGACCCAGTACTTC; CDR3: CASSARGGNGETQYF
J: TRBJ2-7; size: .; V: TRBV7-2; D: .; DNA: TGTGCCAGCAGCTTAAGGCACAGGGTCTACGAGCAGTACTTC; CDR3: CASSLRHRVYEQYF
J: TRBJ2-7; size: .; V: TRBV18; D: .; DNA: TGTGCCAGCTCACCATCCCTTAACGAGCAGTACTTC; CDR3: CASSPSLNEQYF
J: TRBJ2-5; size: .; V: TRBV6-5; D: TRBD2; DNA: TGTGCCAGCAGAGCAGCTAGCGGCGCGCAGACCCAGTACTTC; CDR3: CASRAASGAQTQYF
J: TRBJ1-1; size: .; V: TRBV11-2; D: .; DNA: TGTGCCAGCAGCCCCGGGGTGAACACTGAAGCTTTCTTT; CDR3: CASSPGVNTEAFF
J: TRBJ1-1; size: .; V: TRBV30; D: .; DNA: TGTGCCCGAGGGAGGGGAGCTGAAGCTTTCTTT; CDR3: CARGRGAEAFF
J: TRBJ1-2; size: few; V: TRBV9; D: TRBD1; DNA: TGTGCCAGCACCCCGGGACAGGGGGCTGTCGGCTACACCTTC; CDR3: CASTPGQGAVGYTF
J: TRBJ2-5; size: .; V: TRBV9; D: .; DNA: TGTGCCAGCAGCGCAACGATTAACGGGGAAACCCAGTACTTC; CDR3: CASSATINGETQYF
J: TRBJ2-7; size: .; V: TRBV5-4; D: .; DNA: TGTGCCAGCAGCCCACAGGGAGCGTCCTACGAGCAGTACTTC; CDR3: CASSPQGASYEQYF
J: TRBJ2-7; size: .; V: TRBV2; D: TRBD2; DNA: TGTGCCAGCCGCACTAGCGGGAACTACGAGCAGTACTTC; CDR3: CASRTSGNYEQYF
J: TRBJ2-1; size: .; V: TRBV7-6; D: .; DNA: TGTGCCAGCAGCTGGAGAACATCGGGGAATGAGCAGTTCTTC; CDR3: CASSWRTSGNEQFF